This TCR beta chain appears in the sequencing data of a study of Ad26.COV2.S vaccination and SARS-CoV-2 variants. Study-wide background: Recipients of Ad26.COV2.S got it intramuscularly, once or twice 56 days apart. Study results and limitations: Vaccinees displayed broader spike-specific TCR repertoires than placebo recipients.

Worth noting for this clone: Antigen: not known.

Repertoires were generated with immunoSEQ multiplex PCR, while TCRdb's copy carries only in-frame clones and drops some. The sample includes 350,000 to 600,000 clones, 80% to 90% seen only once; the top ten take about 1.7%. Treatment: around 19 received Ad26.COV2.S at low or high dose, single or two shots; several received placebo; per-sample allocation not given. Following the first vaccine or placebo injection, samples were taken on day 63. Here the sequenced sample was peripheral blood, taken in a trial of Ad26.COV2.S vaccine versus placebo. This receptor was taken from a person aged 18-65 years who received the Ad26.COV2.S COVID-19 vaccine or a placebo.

The CDR3 sequence is CASSLGLAAYNEQFF. In DNA, the CDR3 is TGTGCCAGCAGTTTAGGGCTAGCGGCCTACAATGAGCAGTTCTTC. The chain couples TRBV28 to TRBJ2-1; 7 nucleotides line up with TRBD2. With V trimmed by 2 bases and J by 2 bases, 3 bases remained unmatched. CDR1 and CDR2 (germline): MDHEN, SYDVKM. This CDR3 is 15 amino acids long.